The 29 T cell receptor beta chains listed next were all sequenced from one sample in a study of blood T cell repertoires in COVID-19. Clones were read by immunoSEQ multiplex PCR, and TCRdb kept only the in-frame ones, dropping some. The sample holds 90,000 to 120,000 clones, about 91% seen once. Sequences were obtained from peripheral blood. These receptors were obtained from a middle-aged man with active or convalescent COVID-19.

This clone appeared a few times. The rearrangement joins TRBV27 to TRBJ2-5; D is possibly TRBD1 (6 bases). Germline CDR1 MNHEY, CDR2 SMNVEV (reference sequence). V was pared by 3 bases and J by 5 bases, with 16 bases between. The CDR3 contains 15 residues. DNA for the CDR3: TGTGCCAGCAGTTTGACAGGTACCTTCCTGGAGACCCAGTACTTC. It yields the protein CASSLTGTFLETQYF.

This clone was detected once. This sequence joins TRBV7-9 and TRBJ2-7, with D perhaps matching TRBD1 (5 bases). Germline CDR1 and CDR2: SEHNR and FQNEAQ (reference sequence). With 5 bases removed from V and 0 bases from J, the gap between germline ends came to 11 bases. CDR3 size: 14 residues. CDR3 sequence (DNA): TGTGCCAGCAGCCCTTTGGGGCTCTCCTACGAGCAGTACTTC. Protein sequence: CASSPLGLSYEQYF.

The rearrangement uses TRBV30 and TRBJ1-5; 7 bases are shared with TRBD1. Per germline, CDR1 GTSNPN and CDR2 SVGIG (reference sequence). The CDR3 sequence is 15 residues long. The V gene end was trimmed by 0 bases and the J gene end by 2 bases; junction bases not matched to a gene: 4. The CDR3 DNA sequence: TGTGCCTGGAGTGTGGGCCAGGGGGGCAATCAGCCCCAGCATTTT. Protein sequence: CAWSVGQGGNQPQHF.

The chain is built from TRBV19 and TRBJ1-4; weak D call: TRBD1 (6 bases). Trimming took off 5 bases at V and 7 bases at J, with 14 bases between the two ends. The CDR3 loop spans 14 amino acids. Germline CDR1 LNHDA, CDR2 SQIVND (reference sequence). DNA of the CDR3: TGTGCCAGTAGTGGGGACACTCTATCTGAAAAACTGTTTTTT. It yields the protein CASSGDTLSEKLFF.

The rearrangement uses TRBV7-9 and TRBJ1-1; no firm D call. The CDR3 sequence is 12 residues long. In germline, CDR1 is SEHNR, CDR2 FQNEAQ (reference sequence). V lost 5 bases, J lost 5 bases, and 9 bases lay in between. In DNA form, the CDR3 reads TGTGCCAGCAGCCATGACGGGACTGAAGCTTTCTTT. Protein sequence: CASSHDGTEAFF.

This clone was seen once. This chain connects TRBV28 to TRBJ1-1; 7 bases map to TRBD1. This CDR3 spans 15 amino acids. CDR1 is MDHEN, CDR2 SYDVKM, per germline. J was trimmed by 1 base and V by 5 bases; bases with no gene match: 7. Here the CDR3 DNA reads TGTGCCAGCAGTCCCACAGGGGTACAGAACACTGAAGCTTTCTTT. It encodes CASSPTGVQNTEAFF.

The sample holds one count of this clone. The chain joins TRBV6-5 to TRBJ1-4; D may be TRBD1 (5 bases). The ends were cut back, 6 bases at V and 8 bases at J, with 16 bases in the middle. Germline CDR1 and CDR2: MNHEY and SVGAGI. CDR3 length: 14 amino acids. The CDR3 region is CASSTGVQSEKLFF. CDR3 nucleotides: TGTGCCAGCAGCACGGGGGTTCAATCCGAAAAACTGTTTTTT.

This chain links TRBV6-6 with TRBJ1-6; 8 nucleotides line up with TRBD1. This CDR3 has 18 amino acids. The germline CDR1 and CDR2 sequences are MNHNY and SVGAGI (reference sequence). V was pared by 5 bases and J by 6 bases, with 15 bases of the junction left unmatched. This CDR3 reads CASSPRRGAGGTNSPLHF. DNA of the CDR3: TGTGCCAGCAGTCCTCGCCGAGGGGCAGGGGGCACTAATTCACCCCTCCACTTT.

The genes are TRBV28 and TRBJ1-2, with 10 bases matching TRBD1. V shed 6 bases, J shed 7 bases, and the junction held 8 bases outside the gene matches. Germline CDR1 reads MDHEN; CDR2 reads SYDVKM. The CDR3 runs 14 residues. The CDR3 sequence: CASRRTGGFVGYTF. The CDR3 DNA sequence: TGTGCCAGCAGGAGGACAGGGGGATTTGTTGGCTACACCTTC.

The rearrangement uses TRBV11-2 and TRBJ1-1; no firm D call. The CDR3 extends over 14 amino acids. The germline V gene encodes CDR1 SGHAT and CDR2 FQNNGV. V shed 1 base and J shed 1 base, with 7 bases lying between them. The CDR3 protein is CASSLVRRNTEAFF. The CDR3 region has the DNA TGTGCCAGCAGCTTAGTTAGGAGGAACACTGAAGCTTTCTTT.

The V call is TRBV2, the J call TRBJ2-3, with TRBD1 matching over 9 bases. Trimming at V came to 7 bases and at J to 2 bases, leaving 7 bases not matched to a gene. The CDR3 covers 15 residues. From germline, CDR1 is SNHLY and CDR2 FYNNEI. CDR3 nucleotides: TGTGCCAGCAAACCGGACAGGGGCCACACAGATACGCAGTATTTT. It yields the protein CASKPDRGHTDTQYF.

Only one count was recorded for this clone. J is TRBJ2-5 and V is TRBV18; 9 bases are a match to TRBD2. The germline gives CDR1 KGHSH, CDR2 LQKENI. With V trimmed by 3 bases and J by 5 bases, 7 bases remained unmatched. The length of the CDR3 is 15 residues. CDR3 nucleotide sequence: TGTGCCAGCTCACCGGGACTAGCACTCAGGGAGACCCAGTACTTC. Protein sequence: CASSPGLALRETQYF.

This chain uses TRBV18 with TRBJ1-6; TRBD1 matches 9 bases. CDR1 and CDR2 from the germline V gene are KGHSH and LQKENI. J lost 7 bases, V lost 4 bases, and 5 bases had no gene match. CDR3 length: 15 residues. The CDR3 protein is CASSLGTGTNSPLHF. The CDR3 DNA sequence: TGTGCCAGCTCACTAGGGACAGGGACCAATTCACCCCTCCACTTT.

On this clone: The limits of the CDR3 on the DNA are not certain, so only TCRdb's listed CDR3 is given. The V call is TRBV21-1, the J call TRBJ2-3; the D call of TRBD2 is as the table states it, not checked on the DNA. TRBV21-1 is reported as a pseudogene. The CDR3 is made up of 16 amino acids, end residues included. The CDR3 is CASSKGVAGGTDTQYF.

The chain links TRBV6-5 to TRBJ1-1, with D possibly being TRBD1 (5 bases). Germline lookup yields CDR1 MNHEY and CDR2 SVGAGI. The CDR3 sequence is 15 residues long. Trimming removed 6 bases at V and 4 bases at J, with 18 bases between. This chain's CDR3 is CASRPVGTGRTEAFF. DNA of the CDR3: TGTGCCAGCAGACCCGTCGGCACAGGTCGCACTGAAGCTTTCTTT.

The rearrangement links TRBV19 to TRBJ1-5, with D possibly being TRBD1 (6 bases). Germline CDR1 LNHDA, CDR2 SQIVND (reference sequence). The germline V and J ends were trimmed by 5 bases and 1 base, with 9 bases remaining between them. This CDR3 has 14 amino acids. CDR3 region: CASSLQGSNQPQHF. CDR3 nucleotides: TGTGCCAGTAGTCTCCAGGGGAGCAATCAGCCCCAGCATTTT.

The CDR3 coding sequence is TGTGCCAGCGCCAGGTTAAGCTCCTACGAGCAGTACTTC. Its protein is CASARLSSYEQYF. The chain couples TRBV2 to TRBJ2-7; no reliable D call. Per the germline V gene, CDR1 is SNHLY and CDR2 is FYNNEI. The CDR3 consists of 13 residues. V was clipped by 8 bases and J by 0 bases, with 11 bases between them.

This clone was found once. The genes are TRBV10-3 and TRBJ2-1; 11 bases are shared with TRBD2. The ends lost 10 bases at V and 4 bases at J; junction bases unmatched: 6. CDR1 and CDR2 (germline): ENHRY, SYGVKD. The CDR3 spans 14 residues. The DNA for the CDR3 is TGTGCCACGCAAACTAGCGGGAGTTACAATGAGCAGTTCTTC. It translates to CATQTSGSYNEQFF.

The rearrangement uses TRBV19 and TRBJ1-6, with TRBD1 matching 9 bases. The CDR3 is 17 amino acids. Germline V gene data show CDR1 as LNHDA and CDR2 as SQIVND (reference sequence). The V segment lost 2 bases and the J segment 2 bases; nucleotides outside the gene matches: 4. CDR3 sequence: CASSITGQGTYNSPLHF. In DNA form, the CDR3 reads TGTGCCAGTAGTATAACCGGACAGGGGACCTATAATTCACCCCTCCACTTT.

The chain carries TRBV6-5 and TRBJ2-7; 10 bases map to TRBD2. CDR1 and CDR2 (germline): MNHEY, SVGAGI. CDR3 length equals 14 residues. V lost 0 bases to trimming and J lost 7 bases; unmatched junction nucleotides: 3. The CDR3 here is CASSYSLAGVEQYF. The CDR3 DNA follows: TGTGCCAGCAGTTACTCCCTAGCGGGAGTTGAGCAGTACTTC.

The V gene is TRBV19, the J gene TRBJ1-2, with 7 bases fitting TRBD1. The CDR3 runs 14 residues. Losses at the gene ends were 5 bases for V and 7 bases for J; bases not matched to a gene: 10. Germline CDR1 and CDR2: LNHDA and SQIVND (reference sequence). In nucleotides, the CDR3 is TGTGCCAGTAGTGTACAGGGGTTTATTGGTGGCTACACCTTC. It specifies CASSVQGFIGGYTF. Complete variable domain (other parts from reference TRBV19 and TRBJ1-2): DGGITQSPKYLFRKEGQNVTLSCEQNLNHDAMYWYRQDPGQGLRLIYYSQIVNDFQKGDIAEGYSVSREKKESFPLTVTSAQKNPTAFYLCASSVQGFIGGYTFGSGTRLTVV.

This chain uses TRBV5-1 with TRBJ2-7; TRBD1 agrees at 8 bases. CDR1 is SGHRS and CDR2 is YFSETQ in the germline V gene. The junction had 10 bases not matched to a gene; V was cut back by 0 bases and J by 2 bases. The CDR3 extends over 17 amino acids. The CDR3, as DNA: TGCGCCAGCAGCTTGGCCCGGTCTGGGGACAGGCCCTACGAGCAGTACTTC. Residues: CASSLARSGDRPYEQYF.

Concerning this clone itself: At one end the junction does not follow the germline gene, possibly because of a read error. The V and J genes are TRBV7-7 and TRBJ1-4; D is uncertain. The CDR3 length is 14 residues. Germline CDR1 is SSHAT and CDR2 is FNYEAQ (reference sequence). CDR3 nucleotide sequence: TGTGCTAGCAGCCCCGGTGGAACTAATGAAAAACTGTTTTTT. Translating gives CASSPGGTNEKLFF.

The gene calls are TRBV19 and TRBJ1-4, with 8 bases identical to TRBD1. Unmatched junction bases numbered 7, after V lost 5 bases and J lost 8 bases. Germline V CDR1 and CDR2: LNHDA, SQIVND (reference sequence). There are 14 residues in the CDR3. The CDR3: CASSPGGGDEKLFF. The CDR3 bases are TGTGCCAGTAGTCCAGGGGGCGGGGACGAAAAACTGTTTTTT.

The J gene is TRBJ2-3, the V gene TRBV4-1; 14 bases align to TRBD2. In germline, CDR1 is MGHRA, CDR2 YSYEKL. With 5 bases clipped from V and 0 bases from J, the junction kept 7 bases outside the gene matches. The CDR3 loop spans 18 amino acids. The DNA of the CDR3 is TGCGCCAGCAGCTTCTCCGGGACTAGCGGGAGAAGCACAGATACGCAGTATTTT. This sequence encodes CASSFSGTSGRSTDTQYF.

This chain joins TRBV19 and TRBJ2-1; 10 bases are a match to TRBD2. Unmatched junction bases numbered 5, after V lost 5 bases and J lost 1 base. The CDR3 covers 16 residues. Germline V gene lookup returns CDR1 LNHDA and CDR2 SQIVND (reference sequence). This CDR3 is CASSEASGSSYNEQFF. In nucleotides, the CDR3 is TGTGCCAGTAGTGAGGCTAGCGGGAGTTCCTACAATGAGCAGTTCTTC.

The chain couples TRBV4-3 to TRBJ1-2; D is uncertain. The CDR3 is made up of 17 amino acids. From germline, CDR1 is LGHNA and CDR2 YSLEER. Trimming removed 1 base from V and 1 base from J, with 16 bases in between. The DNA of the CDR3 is TGCGCCAGCAGCCAAGGATACCAGGCCACAAATAACTATGGCTACACCTTC. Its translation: CASSQGYQATNNYGYTF.

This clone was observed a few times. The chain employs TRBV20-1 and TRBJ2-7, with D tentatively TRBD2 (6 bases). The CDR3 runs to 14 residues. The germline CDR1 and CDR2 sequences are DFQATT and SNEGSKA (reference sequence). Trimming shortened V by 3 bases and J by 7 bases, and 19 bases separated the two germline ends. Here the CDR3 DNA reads TGCAGTGCTAGTGGTAGCGGCCAGGGACGGGAGCAGTACTTC. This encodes CSASGSGQGREQYF.

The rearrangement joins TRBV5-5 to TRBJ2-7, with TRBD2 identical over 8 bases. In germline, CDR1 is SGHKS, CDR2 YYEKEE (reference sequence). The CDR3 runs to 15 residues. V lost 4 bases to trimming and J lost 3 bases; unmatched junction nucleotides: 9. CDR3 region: CASSPTSGWNYEQYF. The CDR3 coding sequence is TGTGCCAGCAGCCCTACTAGCGGATGGAACTACGAGCAGTACTTC.